This record concerns one TCR beta chain sequence. Its cognate antigen is unknown. Repertoires were generated with immunoSEQ multiplex PCR, while TCRdb's copy carries only in-frame clones and drops some. The profile covers some 150,000 clones, with 90% appearing a single time and about 1.1% taken by the ten largest. The data are from a study of OX40 agonist ivuxolimab in advanced cancers. Findings and caveats of the study: Partial responders receiving 0.1-3.0 mg/kg showed among the lowest clonal expansion. In CD8+ T cells, expanded clones were on average more numerous than in CD4+.

The CDR3 extends over 14 amino acids. Trimming cost V 5 bases and J 6 bases, with 15 bases left between them. Germline V CDR1 and CDR2: LGHNA, YSLEER. Patients were ineligible given autoimmune disease history or systemic immunosuppression. This sequence originates from an adult with an advanced solid tumor such as melanoma, head and neck, liver or kidney cancer. This chain links TRBV4-3 with TRBJ2-3, with D perhaps matching TRBD2 (6 bases). The specimen comprised CD4+ or CD8+ T cells sorted from blood, sampled in a trial of the OX40 agonist ivuxolimab. The CDR3 protein is CASSYRDFGDTQYF. CDR3 nucleotide sequence: TGCGCCAGCAGCTACCGGGACTTTGGGGATACGCAGTATTTT.